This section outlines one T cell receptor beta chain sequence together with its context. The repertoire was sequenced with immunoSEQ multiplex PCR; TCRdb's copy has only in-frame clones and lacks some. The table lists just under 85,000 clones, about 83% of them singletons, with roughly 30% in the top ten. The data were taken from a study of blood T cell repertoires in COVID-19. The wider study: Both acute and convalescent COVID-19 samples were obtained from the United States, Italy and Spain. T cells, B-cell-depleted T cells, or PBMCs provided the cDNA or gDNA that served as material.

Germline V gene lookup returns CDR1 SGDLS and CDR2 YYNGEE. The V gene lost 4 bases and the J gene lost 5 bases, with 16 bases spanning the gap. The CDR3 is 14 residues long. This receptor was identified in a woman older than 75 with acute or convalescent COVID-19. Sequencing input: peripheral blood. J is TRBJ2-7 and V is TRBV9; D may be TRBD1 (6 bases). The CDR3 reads CASSRTASSDEQYF. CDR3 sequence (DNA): TGTGCCAGCAGCAGGACAGCCTCGTCGGACGAGCAGTACTTC.